This TCR beta chain was retrieved from a study of Ad26.COV2.S vaccination and SARS-CoV-2 variants. The length of the CDR3 is 15 residues. The germline V gene has CDR1 MDHEN and CDR2 SYDVKM. The V and J ends lost 2 bases and 1 base respectively, with 11 bases between them. Overall study results and limits: Across vaccine and placebo recipients, the breadth of non-spike TCRs was similar.

As for treatment: roughly 19 received Ad26.COV2.S at low or high dose, single or two shots; roughly 5 received placebo; per-sample allocation not given. It was on day 63 after the first vaccine or placebo injection that samples were taken. Vaccine was an Ad26 vector expressing Wuhan-strain SARS-CoV-2 spike. This clone came up once. The antigen remains undetermined. Some clones are missing from TCRdb's copy, which holds only in-frame ones; the method was immunoSEQ multiplex PCR. The sample has 300,000 to 450,000 clones, about 85% seen once; the top ten hold 3% to 4%. Here the sequenced sample was peripheral blood, taken in a trial of Ad26.COV2.S vaccine versus placebo. This receptor was identified in a person aged 18-65 years who received the Ad26.COV2.S COVID-19 vaccine or a placebo. The V gene is TRBV28, the J gene TRBJ2-5; D gene unclear. CDR3: CASSLGSVGQETQYF. CDR3 sequence (DNA): TGTGCCAGCAGTTTAGGGTCGGTAGGCCAAGAGACCCAGTACTTC.